This T cell receptor (beta chain) derives from a study of shared clonotypes between healthy human individuals. CDR1 and CDR2 from the germline V gene are MGHRA and YSYEKL. The CDR3 spans 16 residues. Naive CD4+ cells were CD45RA-selected; the remaining cells were memory. Each PCR replicate from the sorted subsets contained about 210 ng DNA, which is about 30,000 T cell genomes. TCRdb's copy holds only in-frame clones and misses some; the assay was immunoSEQ multiplex PCR. The sample has roughly 760,000 clones, under 80% seen once; the top ten hold over 1.5%. This chain connects TRBV4-1 to TRBJ2-5; 12 bases align to TRBD2. With the DNA end fitting TRBJ2-7 better, the J assignment may be wrong. Sequenced sample: memory CD4+ T cells sorted from blood. The subset here: CD45RA-negative fraction. The sequence was obtained from a woman in her twenties or thirties in good health. CDR3 amino acids: CASSQARTSGDYEQYF. As DNA, the CDR3 is TGCGCCAGCAGCCAAGCCCGGACTAGCGGGGACTACGAGCAGTACTTC.